This entry features one TCR beta chain sequence. Its antigen is as yet unknown. This sample stems from a study of blood T cells in healthy people across ages. Overall study context: For every two T cells, template switching captured about one barcoded beta molecule.

Donors gave approximately 9.9 milliliters of peripheral blood apiece. Whole-study results and caveats: Roughly linear age-related decline in beta diversity appeared, significant by age roughly 40.

Germline V gene sequence: CDR1 DFQATT, CDR2 SNEGSKA (reference sequence). CDR3 length: 15 residues. V dropped 4 bases and J dropped 5; count of bases not matched to a gene: 7. Alongside a J-beta primer mix, a sample-barcoded 5' primer served in a second PCR lasting roughly 6 to 11 cycles. A tag from a template-switch adaptor with 12 random nucleotides marked each cDNA molecule. One entry per CDR3 protein, called by TCRdb with MiXCR from the 5' RACE reads. The sample lists some 1.8 million distinct CDR3 sequences; about 39% were seen once. The source material was blood. The receptor was isolated from a human donor in good health. V and J are TRBV20-1 and TRBJ2-5; 13 nucleotides align to TRBD2. This chain's CDR3 is CSAIPRTSGGETQYF. The CDR3 nucleotides are TGCAGTGCTATACCCCGGACTAGCGGGGGCGAGACCCAGTACTTC.